Each of the 21 T cell receptor beta chains below was sequenced from the same sample in a study of OX40 agonist ivuxolimab in advanced cancers. Sequencing was performed with immunoSEQ multiplex PCR; in TCRdb, only in-frame clones are kept and a portion is missing. The repertoire holds tens of thousands of clones, with about nine tenths as singletons. The sequencing used CD4+ or CD8+ T cells sorted from blood, collected in a trial of the OX40 agonist ivuxolimab. These receptors came from an adult with an advanced solid tumor such as melanoma, head and neck, liver or kidney cancer.

CDR3 protein: CASSIDGAFYNEQFF. The CDR3 DNA reads as TGTGCCAGTAGTATAGACGGAGCCTTCTACAATGAGCAGTTCTTC. The chain joins TRBV19 to TRBJ2-1; no firm D call. There are 15 residues in the CDR3. V gave up 0 bases and J gave up 3 bases, with 9 bases separating them. Germline V gene data show CDR1 as LNHDA and CDR2 as SQIVND (reference sequence). Combining the CDR3 with reference TRBV19 and TRBJ2-1 gives the whole variable domain DGGITQSPKYLFRKEGQNVTLSCEQNLNHDAMYWYRQDPGQGLRLIYYSQIVNDFQKGDIAEGYSVSREKKESFPLTVTSAQKNPTAFYLCASSIDGAFYNEQFFGPGTRLTVL.

This chain uses TRBV5-5 with TRBJ2-1; D not resolved. This CDR3 spans 12 amino acids. The V gene's germline CDR1 is SGHKS and CDR2 YYEKEE (reference sequence). Trimming took off 0 bases at V and 6 bases at J, with 4 bases between the two ends. CDR3 loop: CASSLGGNEQFF. CDR3 DNA: TGTGCCAGCAGCTTGGGGGGCAATGAGCAGTTCTTC.

V is TRBV11-2 and J is TRBJ2-1; TRBD1 aligns across 8 bases. CDR3 size: 16 residues. V dropped 4 bases and J dropped 3; count of bases not matched to a gene: 8. The V gene's germline CDR1 is SGHAT and CDR2 FQNNGV. The CDR3 here is CASSSSGGSFYNEQFF. For the CDR3, the DNA is TGTGCCAGCAGCTCGTCAGGGGGCTCTTTCTACAATGAGCAGTTCTTC. Full variable domain (outside the CDR3, taken from reference TRBV11-2 and TRBJ2-1): EAGVAQSPRYKIIEKRQSVAFWCNPISGHATLYWYQQILGQGPKLLIQFQNNGVVDDSQLPKDRFSAERLKGVDSTLKIQPAKLEDSAVYLCASSSSGGSFYNEQFFGPGTRLTVL.

The chain carries TRBV11-3 and TRBJ2-5; D unclear. Germline-derived CDR1 and CDR2 are SGHNT and YENEEA. This CDR3 comprises 12 residues. Trimming removed 4 bases at V and 5 bases at J, with 8 bases between. Here the CDR3 reads CASSSSGETQYF. Written as DNA, the CDR3 is TGTGCCAGCAGCTCTTCTGGGGAGACCCAGTACTTC.

This chain connects TRBV27 to TRBJ2-4; 7 bases map to TRBD2. CDR3 length: 14 residues. CDR1 is MNHEY and CDR2 is SMNVEV in the germline V gene (reference sequence). V was clipped by 5 bases and J by 5 bases; unmatched bases: 6. The CDR3 region has the DNA TGTGCCAGCAGTACTAGCGACAGAGAAAACATTCAGTACTTC. Its translation is CASSTSDRENIQYF.

This chain links TRBV30 with TRBJ1-6; D remains ambiguous. V was pared by 3 bases and J by 7 bases, with 13 bases between. The germline gives CDR1 GTSNPN, CDR2 SVGIG (reference sequence). The CDR3 totals 14 residues. The CDR3 sequence: CAWSSGFSNSPLHF. CDR3 nucleotide sequence: TGTGCCTGGAGCAGTGGATTTTCAAATTCACCCCTCCACTTT.

This rearrangement joins TRBV18 to TRBJ2-1; either TRBD1 or TRBD2 may supply D (5 bases each). The germline V and J ends were trimmed by 4 bases and 4 bases, with 8 bases remaining between them. The CDR3 extends over 13 amino acids. Germline V CDR1 and CDR2: KGHSH, LQKENI. The DNA for the CDR3 is TGTGCCAGCTCACACGGGGCTTACAATGAGCAGTTCTTC. Its protein is CASSHGAYNEQFF. The full variable domain, completed using reference TRBV18 and TRBJ2-1, is NAGVMQNPRHLVRRRGQEARLRCSPMKGHSHVYWYRQLPEEGLKFMVYLQKENIIDESGMPKERFSAEFPKEGPSILRIQQVVRGDSAAYFCASSHGAYNEQFFGPGTRLTVL.

J is TRBJ2-5 and V is TRBV5-6; D not certain. There are 16 residues in the CDR3. CDR1 and CDR2 from the germline V gene are SGHDT and YYEEEE. V lost 4 bases and J lost 3, with 19 bases in between. CDR3 loop: CASSPSLGAIEETQYF. The CDR3, as DNA: TGTGCCAGCAGCCCCTCGCTTGGCGCCATCGAAGAGACCCAGTACTTC.

This clone was detected a few times. This chain links TRBV7-2 with TRBJ2-7; D call uncertain. V was cut by 1 base and J by 3 bases, with 4 bases left in between. Germline values: CDR1 SGHTA, CDR2 FQGNSA. This CDR3 region has 12 residues. CDR3 DNA: TGTGCCAGCAGCTTAGTCGACTACGAGCAGTACTTC. It specifies CASSLVDYEQYF.

This clone was recorded a few times. The chain recombines TRBV7-9 with TRBJ2-1; D not certain. Germline V CDR1 and CDR2: SEHNR, FQNEAQ (reference sequence). The CDR3 consists of 14 residues. V lost 1 base and J 2 bases, leaving 6 bases between the germline ends. CDR3 DNA sequence: TGTGCCAGCAGCTTAGGCCTAGCCTACAATGAGCAGTTCTTC. It is translated as CASSLGLAYNEQFF.

This chain connects TRBV5-6 to TRBJ2-1; 7 nucleotides align to TRBD2. The CDR3 loop spans 18 amino acids. Trimming removed 0 bases from V and 7 bases from J; junction bases left unmatched: 16. Germline CDR1 and CDR2: SGHDT and YYEEEE. This CDR3 is CASSLAPTSSLGWNEQFF. As DNA, the CDR3 is TGTGCCAGCAGCTTGGCCCCGACTAGCAGCCTGGGGTGGAATGAGCAGTTCTTC.

J is TRBJ2-1 and V is TRBV29-1; D unclear. V lost 1 base and J lost 4, with 5 bases in between. This CDR3 region has 12 residues. Per germline, CDR1 SQVTM and CDR2 ANQGSEA. Written as DNA, the CDR3 is TGCAGCGTTGAAGCCCGATACAATGAGCAGTTCTTC. The encoded protein is CSVEARYNEQFF.

The chain joins TRBV4-1 to TRBJ1-1, with 7 bases matching TRBD1. CDR1 is MGHRA and CDR2 is YSYEKL in the germline V gene. V dropped 5 bases and J dropped 1; count of bases not matched to a gene: 4. This CDR3 has 14 residues. The CDR3 sequence is CASSTRTGNTEAFF. CDR3 DNA: TGCGCCAGCAGCACTAGGACAGGGAACACTGAAGCTTTCTTT.

With respect to this clone: Because the CDR3 is missing its conserved closing phenylalanine or tryptophan, this is likely a read error. V and J are TRBV5-6 and TRBJ2-7; D tentatively reads TRBD1 or TRBD2 (5 bases each). CDR3 length: 15 residues. Trimming shortened V by 3 bases and J by 2 bases, and 15 bases separated the two germline ends. Germline CDR1 and CDR2: SGHDT and YYEEEE. CDR3 amino acids: CASSSGWGGPYEQYL. Here the CDR3 DNA reads TGTGCCAGCAGCTCGGGGTGGGGCGGCCCCTACGAGCAGTACCTC.

The J gene is TRBJ2-7, the V gene TRBV27, with D possibly matching TRBD1 (5 bases). Looked up from germline, CDR1 is MNHEY and CDR2 is SMNVEV (reference sequence). Trimming left V 3 bases short and J 0 bases short, with 9 bases between. The CDR3 covers 14 residues. Here the CDR3 DNA reads TGTGCCAGCAGTTTCAGTCAGGGCTCCTACGAGCAGTACTTC. Its translation: CASSFSQGSYEQYF.

The genes are TRBV6-5 and TRBJ2-5; D might be TRBD2 (6 bases). Trimming left V 3 bases short and J 7 bases short, with 15 bases between. This CDR3 has 14 amino acids. Germline V gene lookup returns CDR1 MNHEY and CDR2 SVGAGI. Here the CDR3 DNA reads TGTGCCAGCAGTTATGCGGGGAACCTCGGGACCCAGTACTTC. Translation: CASSYAGNLGTQYF.

The rearrangement links TRBV2 to TRBJ2-5; TRBD2 matches at 10 bases. The germline CDR1 and CDR2 sequences are SNHLY and FYNNEI. The CDR3 contains 14 residues. V lost 10 bases and J lost 2; bases outside the gene matches: 7. CDR3 in amino acids: CAIIRTSGQETQYF. The CDR3 DNA is TGTGCCATCATAAGGACTAGCGGACAAGAGACCCAGTACTTC.

The chain couples TRBV11-2 to TRBJ2-1, with D maybe TRBD2 (6 bases). The V and J ends lost 1 base and 3 bases respectively, with 13 bases between them. CDR3 length: 16 residues. Germline lookup yields CDR1 SGHAT and CDR2 FQNNGV. CDR3 bases: TGTGCCAGCAGCTTAGGTGGTGTGGGAGGCTACAATGAGCAGTTCTTC. Translated: CASSLGGVGGYNEQFF.

The chain carries TRBV5-4 and TRBJ2-7; weak D call: TRBD1 (5 bases). The CDR3 contains 14 residues. V lost 0 bases and J 3 bases, leaving 10 bases between the germline ends. Germline CDR1 SGHNT, CDR2 YYREEE (reference sequence). For the CDR3, the DNA is TGTGCCAGCAGCTTGGCCTCCAGGGACTACGAGCAGTACTTC. Its protein is CASSLASRDYEQYF.

The V call is TRBV7-2, the J call TRBJ2-3; 11 positions agree with TRBD2. J lost 4 bases, V lost 2 bases, and 11 bases had no gene match. Germline V gene lookup returns CDR1 SGHTA and CDR2 FQGNSA. The CDR3 extends over 18 amino acids. CDR3 bases: TGTGCCAGCAGCTTATCCTCGACTAGCGGGATAGGCGCAGATACGCAGTATTTT. This codes for CASSLSSTSGIGADTQYF.

The chain employs TRBV5-5 and TRBJ2-7; 7 bases align to TRBD1. This CDR3 has 17 residues. The V segment lost 1 base and the J segment 1 base; nucleotides outside the gene matches: 11. Germline assignment: CDR1 SGHKS and CDR2 YYEKEE (reference sequence). The CDR3 protein is CASSLRFRGQTSYEQYF. CDR3 nucleotide sequence: TGTGCCAGCAGCTTGCGCTTTAGGGGGCAGACATCCTACGAGCAGTACTTC.